This passage covers 4 T cell receptor beta chains from one sample sequenced in a study of shared clonotypes between healthy human individuals (dated by TCRdb to about 2020). The method was the immunoSEQ multiplex PCR assay. Held by TCRdb, this immuneACCESS table contains in-frame sequences only and omits some clones. Under half of the omission traces to an unresolved V gene where checked; the cause of the rest is unknown. This sample comprises about 2.1 million clones, just under 95% of them detected only once. 1.5% to 2% of the sample lies in the top ten. CD8 naive samples consisted of CD45RO-negative cells that were positively selected for CCR7, yielding a CD45RA+CCR7+ population without TemRA cells. The specimen was naive CD8+ T cells from PBMCs. This specimen's cell subset or site label, interpreted: CD45RA+CCR7+. The receptors were gathered from a man younger than 35 in good health. Some clones in this sample may be carry-over from other donors' samples.

The chain is built from TRBV5-1 and TRBJ1-1, with D unresolved. Germline V gene lookup returns CDR1 SGHRS and CDR2 YFSETQ. Deletions cut 0 bases from V and 1 base from J, with 7 bases between. The CDR3 is 14 amino acids. For the CDR3, the DNA is TGCGCCAGCAGCTTGGCACGGACGAACACTGAAGCTTTCTTT. It codes for CASSLARTNTEAFF.

The chain couples TRBV7-6 to TRBJ1-2; 12 bases match TRBD1. Germline trimming cut 5 bases from V and 5 bases from J; bases unmatched to any gene: 3. The germline gives CDR1 SGHVS, CDR2 FNYEAQ. CDR3 size: 14 residues. CDR3 residues: CASSPGQGAYGYTF. The CDR3 DNA sequence: TGTGCCAGCAGCCCGGGACAGGGGGCGTATGGCTACACCTTC.

The chain combines TRBV27 with TRBJ1-2; 7 bases align to TRBD1. J was trimmed by 12 bases and V by 3 bases; bases with no gene match: 10. Germline V lookup: CDR1 MNHEY, CDR2 SMNVEV (reference sequence). The CDR3 is 13 amino acids. In nucleotides, the CDR3 is TGTGCCAGCAGTTTGGCGACAGGGAGACCCCACACCTTC. Translation: CASSLATGRPHTF.

The chain combines TRBV6-1 with TRBJ2-7; possible D gene TRBD1, 6 bases. The germline V and J ends were trimmed by 4 bases and 3 bases, with 16 bases remaining between them. The CDR3 contains 15 residues. Germline V gene data show CDR1 as MNHNS and CDR2 as SASEGT. CDR3 DNA sequence: TGTGCCAGCAGTGGGGGGCAGGGCTACCTCTACGAGCAGTACTTC. Protein sequence: CASSGGQGYLYEQYF.